A selection of T cell receptor beta chains follows, all from one sample in a study of T cell repertoires in cytomegalovirus infection. MiXCR, run by TCRdb on the reads, gives a single entry per CDR3 protein. The sample carries about 130,000 distinct CDR3 sequences, roughly a third recorded once. No antigens are known for them. This material consisted of CD8+ T cells from cultured PBMCs, taken from culture after CMV antigen stimulation. All receptors come from a human donor in good health (CMV status not recorded). Some clones in this sample may be carry-over from other donors' samples. The CDR3 runs from the conserved cysteine through the conserved F or W. The D gene is left open where the match is weak. Some rows mark clone size as missing; the rest say once, few, many or name a class of expanded clone.

CDR3nt	CDR3aa	d_gene	abundance	v_gene	j_gene
TGTGCCAGCAGCCGACAGGGGCCTAGTGAAAAACTGTTTTTT	CASSRQGPSEKLFF	TRBD1	many	TRBV7-2	TRBJ1-4
TGCGCCAGCAGCCAAGTTTCCGCAGGGGTGACTGAAGCTTTCTTT	CASSQVSAGVTEAFF	NA	few	TRBV4-1	TRBJ1-1
TGTGCCAGTAGTATAGTGACAGAGTACAATCAGCCCCAGCATTTT	CASSIVTEYNQPQHF	NA	few	TRBV19	TRBJ1-5
TGCAGCGTTGAAGATGAGGTGGCAGATCGCTACGAGCAGTACTTC	CSVEDEVADRYEQYF	NA	NA	TRBV29-1	TRBJ2-7
TGTGCCAGCAGCTTAGAACTCGACGGTCATGAGCAGTTCTTC	CASSLELDGHEQFF	NA	many	TRBV7-2	TRBJ2-1
TGTGCCAGCGAGTACAGACTTAACACTGAAGCTTTCTTT	CASEYRLNTEAFF	NA	NA	TRBV5-5	TRBJ1-1
TGTGCCAGCAGCTTCGGTACAGGGCAGGAGACCCAGTACTTC	CASSFGTGQETQYF	NA	medium-sized	TRBV7-8	TRBJ2-5
TGTGCCAGCAGCTTGGGTACTGCTGACTATGGCTACACCTTC	CASSLGTADYGYTF	NA	NA	TRBV5-6	TRBJ1-2
TGTGCCAGCTGGGGGGCCTACGAGCAGTACTTC	CASWGAYEQYF	NA	NA	TRBV6-6	TRBJ2-7
TGTGCCAGCAGCTTAGTCTTGAGTGCACGGAACTATGGCTACACCTTC	CASSLVLSARNYGYTF	NA	few	TRBV7-8	TRBJ1-2
TGTGCCAGCAGTGTCGAACGTTTCTCCTACAATGAGCAGTTCTTC	CASSVERFSYNEQFF	NA	NA	TRBV28	TRBJ2-1
TGCAGTGCTATCAGGGACTATGACTACAATGAGCAGTTCTTC	CSAIRDYDYNEQFF	TRBD2	NA	TRBV20-1	TRBJ2-1
TGTGCCAGTACCCCTAGGGGGGTCGGGCCCCAGCATTTT	CASTPRGVGPQHF	NA	NA	TRBV19	TRBJ1-5
TGTGCCAGCAGCTTAGATTATGGTGAGATGGATACGCAGTATTTT	CASSLDYGEMDTQYF	NA	NA	TRBV7-2	TRBJ2-3
TGTGCCAGTAGGGGGCTTCCGGGACACTACAATGAGCAGTTCTTC	CASRGLPGHYNEQFF	NA	many	TRBV19	TRBJ2-1
TGTGCCAGCAGCTTAGGCCCCCAAAGGGAGATGAACTACGAGCAGTACTTC	CASSLGPQREMNYEQYF	NA	NA	TRBV11-2	TRBJ2-7
TGCGCCAGCAGCTTCGGGACAGCGATCTCCTACGAGCAGTACTTC	CASSFGTAISYEQYF	TRBD1	NA	TRBV4-1	TRBJ2-7
TGTGCCAGTAGTGGTGCGATTGACTATTTCTTT	CASSGAIDYFF	NA	NA	TRBV19	TRBJ1-1
TGTGCCAGCAGTTTATTTTTCAGGACCGATCAGCCCCAGCATTTT	CASSLFFRTDQPQHF	NA	NA	TRBV27	TRBJ1-5
TGTGCCAGCAGCCCATTAAGGAGCTATAGCAATCAGCCCCAGCATTTT	CASSPLRSYSNQPQHF	NA	NA	TRBV6-2/TRBV6-3	TRBJ1-5
TGCGCCAGCAGCCAAGACTCTGACTTCCAATTTTTCTCTGGCTACACCTTC	CASSQDSDFQFFSGYTF	NA	few	TRBV4-3	TRBJ1-2
TGCAGCGCCCACCTTTACACTGAAGCTTTCTTT	CSAHLYTEAFF	NA	NA	TRBV29-1	TRBJ1-1
TGTGCCACCTCGACAGGGGGCCGAGAAGCTTTCTTT	CATSTGGREAFF	TRBD1	once	TRBV6-2/TRBV6-3	TRBJ1-1
TGTGCCAGCAGTGCTGGACAGGGGGCGTCGAGGAACTACACCTTC	CASSAGQGASRNYTF	TRBD1	NA	TRBV6-1	TRBJ1-2
TGTGCCAGCTCACCACCTTTGCTAGCGGGGGACCACACAGATACGCAGTATTTT	CASSPPLLAGDHTDTQYF	TRBD2	NA	TRBV18	TRBJ2-3
TGTGCCAGCAGAAAAACCCGGACAGGGGTCAATGAAAAACTGTTTTTT	CASRKTRTGVNEKLFF	TRBD1	few	TRBV7-9	TRBJ1-4
TGTGCCAGCAGTTTACTTCCGGACAGCGATTACACAGATACGCAGTATTTT	CASSLLPDSDYTDTQYF	NA	many	TRBV12-3/TRBV12-4	TRBJ2-3
TGCGCCAGCAGTAAAAGGGGGGCCAACACTGAAGCTTTCTTT	CASSKRGANTEAFF	NA	NA	TRBV10-2	TRBJ1-1
TGCGCCAGCAGCCTGATGACAGGGACCGGCGAGCAGTACTTC	CASSLMTGTGEQYF	TRBD1	few	TRBV5-1	TRBJ2-7
TGTGCCAGCAGCTTAGCGGGTGGGGATAGGCGACTAGCGGACAATCCCTACGAGCAGTACTTC	CASSLAGGDRRLADNPYEQYF	TRBD2	NA	TRBV7-9	TRBJ2-7
TGTGCCAGCAGCTCTCCTGTTCAGCGAGAGCAGTACTTC	CASSSPVQREQYF	NA	NA	TRBV7-2	TRBJ2-7
TGTGCCATCAAAATAGTGGGTCTGAACACCGGGGAGCTGTTTTTT	CAIKIVGLNTGELFF	NA	NA	TRBV10-3	TRBJ2-2
TGCAGTGCTACTTCCGGGACAGGCGTGCCCTGGGGCACTGAAGCTTTCTTT	CSATSGTGVPWGTEAFF	TRBD1	many	TRBV20-1	TRBJ1-1
TGTGCCAGCAGCCCGGACAACGAGCAGTACTTC	CASSPDNEQYF	NA	NA	TRBV7-9	TRBJ2-7
TGTGCCAGCAGCTTGGGCAGGGACAATGAGCAGTTCTTC	CASSLGRDNEQFF	NA	NA	TRBV5-6	TRBJ2-1
TGTGCCAGCAGCTTAGTTGGCGGAGGTCAGCCCCAGCATTTT	CASSLVGGGQPQHF	NA	NA	TRBV7-9	TRBJ1-5
TGTGCCAGCAGTTCCCTGACAGGGAATACTGAAGCTTTCTTT	CASSSLTGNTEAFF	TRBD1	many	TRBV27	TRBJ1-1
TGCAGCGTTGTGGGGGGCCAAGAGGCCAGGGAGACCCAGTACTTC	CSVVGGQEARETQYF	NA	NA	TRBV29-1	TRBJ2-5
TGTGCCAGCAGTGAATGGCCAGCGAACACTGAAGCTTTCTTT	CASSEWPANTEAFF	NA	few	TRBV6-1	TRBJ1-1
TGTGCCATCAGTGAGTCGACAGGGCTACGGGTTTCACCCCTCCACTTT	CAISESTGLRVSPLHF	TRBD1	many	TRBV10-3	TRBJ1-6
TGTGCCAGCAGCTTCTACAACAGGGCTGAAAAACTGTTTTTT	CASSFYNRAEKLFF	NA	many	TRBV7-2	TRBJ1-4
TGTGCCAGCAGCGTAGAACTAGCGGGGTACAATGAGCAGTTCTTC	CASSVELAGYNEQFF	TRBD2	many	TRBV9	TRBJ2-1
TGTGCCATCACAGGGGTCGGGGCTTTCTTT	CAITGVGAFF	TRBD1	NA	TRBV7-6	TRBJ1-1
TGTGCCAGCAGCCCCCCCTGTAATGGTGGGGCGCAGTATTTT	CASSPPCNGGAQYF	NA	NA	TRBV7-2	TRBJ2-3
TGCAGTGCTAGAGATGGAACAGGTAGCAATCAGCCCCAGCATTTT	CSARDGTGSNQPQHF	NA	NA	TRBV20-1	TRBJ1-5
TGCAGCGCCGGGGGGACAGATGATGGCTACACCTTC	CSAGGTDDGYTF	TRBD1	few	TRBV29-1	TRBJ1-2
TGTGCCAGCAGTTTCGGACAAGGTGATGAAAAACTGTTTTTT	CASSFGQGDEKLFF	NA	few	TRBV12-3/TRBV12-4	TRBJ1-4
TGTGCCAGCAGCTTAGAACACAGTAACGAGCTCTACGAGCAGTACTTC	CASSLEHSNELYEQYF	NA	NA	TRBV11-2	TRBJ2-7
TGTGCCAGCAGCGCGGACAGATCCCAAGAGACCCAGTACTTC	CASSADRSQETQYF	NA	NA	TRBV7-9	TRBJ2-5
TGCGCCAGCAGCCAAGGATCGGACCCAAGCAAGTATGGCTACACCTTC	CASSQGSDPSKYGYTF	NA	NA	TRBV4-1	TRBJ1-2
TGTGCCAGCAGCCAATTCCCGGGCAGTGGGGATGAGCAGTTCTTC	CASSQFPGSGDEQFF	NA	few	TRBV11-3	TRBJ2-1
TGTGCCAGCAGCTTAGCCAAACAGGGGCCACCCACAGATACGCAGTATTTT	CASSLAKQGPPTDTQYF	TRBD1	few	TRBV7-8	TRBJ2-3
TGTGCCAGCAGTTTACGGCGGGGGAACACCGGGGAGCTGTTTTTT	CASSLRRGNTGELFF	NA	NA	TRBV28	TRBJ2-2